This T cell receptor (beta chain) was captured by sequencing in a study of blood T cells in healthy people across ages. Sample-barcoded 5' priming and a J-beta primer mix drove a second PCR of about 6 to 12 cycles. From the 5' RACE reads, TCRdb called clonotypes with MiXCR, one entry per CDR3 protein. Found here are 1,500,000 or so distinct CDR3 sequences, approximately 43% of them singletons; the top ten hold 4%. This CDR3 contains 13 residues. Germline loops: CDR1 SEHNR, CDR2 FQNEAQ (reference sequence). V dropped 1 base and J dropped 7 bases, with 9 bases sitting between them. Sequenced sample: blood. The chain couples TRBV7-9 to TRBJ2-3; D is undetermined. This TCR was recovered from a woman between 18 and 30 years old in good health. Here the CDR3 DNA reads TGTGCCAGCAGCTTAGTAGGACGGCATACGCAGTATTTT. Its protein product is CASSLVGRHTQYF. The full variable domain, completed using reference TRBV7-9 and TRBJ2-3, is DTGVSQNPRHKITKRGQNVTFRCDPISEHNRLYWYRQTLGQGPEFLTYFQNEAQLEKSRLLSDRFSAERPKGSFSTLEIQRTEQGDSAMYLCASSLVGRHTQYFGPGTRLTVL.